The clone carrying this TCR beta chain occurred once. Trimming shortened V by 7 bases and J by 0 bases, and 13 bases separated the two germline ends. The CDR3 loop spans 15 amino acids. CDR1 is SNHLY and CDR2 is FYNNEI in the germline V gene. These data originate in a study of blood T cell repertoires in COVID-19. About the research overall: Sites in the United States, Italy and Spain provided acute and convalescent COVID-19 samples.

In the authors' methods: It was from reference gene primer amplification that nucleated cell counts were estimated. TCRdb's copy holds only in-frame clones and misses some; the assay was immunoSEQ multiplex PCR. V and J calls and clone size are given by that table; D and trimming were obtained from the DNA. The sample contains some 120,000 clones, around 89% of which appear only once. The sequence was collected from a man aged 65 to 85 with active or convalescent COVID-19. V is TRBV2 and J is TRBJ2-1, with D maybe TRBD1 (5 bases). Input material: peripheral blood. The CDR3 sequence is CASNPDSYSYNEQFF. In DNA form, the CDR3 reads TGTGCCAGCAACCCCGACAGTTACTCCTACAATGAGCAGTTCTTC.